The source of this T cell receptor beta chain is a study of CD8+ T cells in alopecia areata. On the study more broadly: A regimen of oral tofacitinib, 5 to 10 mg twice daily, was given to treated patients. Tofacitinib therapy lasting 6 to 18 months was followed by 6 months off drug.

Investigators isolated RNA and reverse transcribed it into cDNA to act as the sequencing template. Using immunoSEQ multiplex PCR, the repertoire was profiled, and TCRdb retains in-frame clones only, with some absent. The sample carries around 180,000 clones, over 55% recorded once. Treatment: oral pan-JAK inhibitor, 5-10 mg twice daily. PBMCs, the starting material, were the source of sorted CD4+ and CD8+ T cells. The CDR3 is 15 residues long. V dropped 8 bases and J dropped 5; count of bases not matched to a gene: 10. The V gene's germline CDR1 is MGHDK and CDR2 SYGVNS. Source: CD4+ T cells sorted from blood, taken at week 24, from a patient treated with tofacitinib. This clonotype was obtained from a human donor with alopecia areata. The chain has TRBV25-1 and TRBJ1-4, with 8 nucleotides matching TRBD1. The DNA of the CDR3 is TGTGCCAGCCAAGACCCCGGGACAGGAAATGAAAAACTGTTTTTT. Protein product: CASQDPGTGNEKLFF.